This T cell receptor beta chain originates from a study of blood T cells in healthy people across ages. Study observations and caveats: The recorded TCR beta diversity per million T cells decreased in a roughly linear manner with age. TCR beta diversity was tightly associated with the proportion of naive T cells.

The second PCR ran about 7 to 12 cycles with a sample-barcoded 5' primer and J-beta primers. TCRdb redid the calling of the 5' RACE reads with MiXCR, one entry per CDR3 protein. The data contain more than 800,000 distinct CDR3 sequences, about 28% of them seen just once; the ten biggest clones take up 17%. The sample holds many counts of this clonotype. As yet, its antigen is unknown. CDR1 and CDR2 from the germline V gene are MNHEY and SVGEGT. The CDR3 runs to 17 residues. The germline V and J ends were trimmed by 8 bases and 0 bases, with 17 bases remaining between them. The rearrangement joins TRBV6-2 or TRBV6-3 to TRBJ2-6; TRBD1 might be the D (6 bases). The source is a woman older than 75 in good health. Sequenced material: blood. The CDR3 is CASLDSGQRSGANVLTF. CDR3 sequence (DNA): TGTGCCAGCCTGGACAGCGGACAACGCTCTGGGGCCAACGTCCTGACTTTC.